These 18 T cell receptor beta chains were all obtained from the same sample, sequenced in a study of blood T cell repertoires in COVID-19. The table came from immunoSEQ multiplex PCR; TCRdb's copy has only in-frame clones and leaves some out. This sample has under 130,000 clones, with around 89% found just once. The sequencing input was peripheral blood. The origin of the receptors is a woman aged 55-70 years with acute or convalescent COVID-19.

This rearrangement joins TRBV18 to TRBJ2-5; D not resolved. CDR3 size: 14 residues. V was trimmed by 2 bases and J by 2 bases, leaving 9 bases between them. Germline CDR1 is KGHSH and CDR2 is LQKENI. CDR3 nucleotides: TGTGCCAGCTCACCAGGCGTACAGCAAGAGACCCAGTACTTC. Amino acid sequence: CASSPGVQQETQYF.

This clone has just a few counts. V usage is TRBV18 and J usage is TRBJ2-1, with D uncertain. Trimming left V 6 bases short and J 8 bases short, with 8 bases between. Germline V gene lookup returns CDR1 KGHSH and CDR2 LQKENI. This CDR3 contains 11 residues. The CDR3 sequence is CASSPFDEQFF. CDR3 DNA: TGTGCCAGCTCTCCTTTTGATGAGCAGTTCTTC.

The J gene is TRBJ2-1, the V gene TRBV5-1, with D unclear. CDR3 length equals 13 residues. Germline assignment: CDR1 SGHRS and CDR2 YFSETQ. Trimming left V 1 base short and J 6 bases short, with 8 bases between. CDR3 in amino acids: CASSLNYFNEQFF. CDR3 nucleotides: TGCGCCAGCAGCTTGAACTACTTCAATGAGCAGTTCTTC.

The chain is built from TRBV12-3 or TRBV12-4 and TRBJ1-5; maybe TRBD1 (6 bases). V lost 7 bases, J lost 6 bases, and 13 bases lay in between. This CDR3 has 13 residues. The CDR3 DNA sequence: TGTGCCAGCACTCGGGGGGCGGGTCAGCCCCAGCATTTT. This translates into CASTRGAGQPQHF.

The V gene is TRBV29-1, the J gene TRBJ1-1; weak D call: TRBD1 (5 bases). The CDR3 is 13 amino acids. Germline assignment: CDR1 SQVTM and CDR2 ANQGSEA. V was shortened by 2 bases and J by 4 bases, with 11 bases between the two germline ends. The CDR3 nucleotides are TGCAGCGTTGAATATCAGGGCGGCACTGAAGCTTTCTTT. Protein sequence: CSVEYQGGTEAFF.

V usage is TRBV6-6 and J usage is TRBJ1-1, with D perhaps TRBD1 (6 bases). The V and J ends lost 4 bases and 2 bases respectively, with 8 bases between them. Looked up from germline, CDR1 is MNHNY and CDR2 is SVGAGI (reference sequence). The CDR3 has 13 residues. This chain's CDR3 is CASSSGTNTEAFF. The CDR3 DNA sequence: TGTGCCAGCAGTTCCGGGACAAACACTGAAGCTTTCTTT.

The chain is built from TRBV15 and TRBJ1-1; 9 positions match TRBD1. Trimming at V came to 7 bases and at J to 2 bases, leaving 11 bases not matched to a gene. The CDR3 is 16 residues long. CDR1 and CDR2 (germline): LNHNV, YYDKDF (reference sequence). The CDR3 DNA reads as TGTGCCACCACCCCCGGGACAGGGTATAGTAACACTGAAGCTTTCTTT. This translates into CATTPGTGYSNTEAFF.

This clone was recorded only once. V and J are TRBV29-1 and TRBJ2-7; D is undetermined. The CDR3 runs to 13 residues. From germline, CDR1 is SQVTM and CDR2 ANQGSEA. V shed 1 base and J shed 5 bases, with 12 bases lying between them. The CDR3 sequence is CSVEAGPTHEQYF. Here the CDR3 DNA reads TGCAGCGTTGAAGCGGGTCCCACCCACGAGCAGTACTTC.

The V call is TRBV28, the J call TRBJ2-1, with D perhaps TRBD2 (5 bases). V was cut by 2 bases and J by 2 bases, with 13 bases left in between. Germline loops: CDR1 MDHEN, CDR2 SYDVKM. The CDR3 is 16 residues long. This CDR3 reads CASSLDGGSTYNEQFF. In DNA form, the CDR3 reads TGTGCCAGCAGTTTAGACGGCGGGTCAACCTACAATGAGCAGTTCTTC.

The V call is TRBV7-9, the J call TRBJ1-3, with D perhaps matching TRBD1 (6 bases). Germline V lookup: CDR1 SEHNR, CDR2 FQNEAQ (reference sequence). The CDR3 totals 15 residues. The V and J ends lost 5 bases and 0 bases respectively, with 11 bases between them. The CDR3 DNA sequence: TGTGCCAGCAGCCCCGGGACACGCTCTGGAAACACCATATATTTT. It encodes CASSPGTRSGNTIYF.

This chain joins TRBV2 and TRBJ1-5, with TRBD1 identical over 7 bases. CDR1 is SNHLY, CDR2 FYNNEI, per germline. The CDR3 is 15 residues long. The V gene end was trimmed by 8 bases and the J gene end by 2 bases; junction bases not matched to a gene: 9. Here the CDR3 DNA reads TGTGCCAGCCGGGGACAGTCGGGGGGCAATCAGCCCCAGCATTTT. As protein: CASRGQSGGNQPQHF. The full variable domain, with the rest looked up from reference TRBV2 and TRBJ1-5, is EPEVTQTPSHQVTQMGQEVILRCVPISNHLYFYWYRQILGQKVEFLVSFYNNEISEKSEIFDDQFSVERPDGSNFTLKIRSTKLEDSAMYFCASRGQSGGNQPQHFGDGTRLSIL.

This clone was observed once. Here the CDR3 reads CASSASPGQDSGNTIYF. CDR3 DNA sequence: TGTGCCAGCAGCGCGTCCCCGGGACAGGACTCTGGAAACACCATATATTTT. This chain joins TRBV9 and TRBJ1-3, with 8 bases that match TRBD1. This CDR3 is 17 amino acids long. V dropped 3 bases and J dropped 0; count of bases not matched to a gene: 8. Per the germline V gene, CDR1 is SGDLS and CDR2 is YYNGEE.

The J gene is TRBJ1-2, the V gene TRBV7-2; 9 bases agree with TRBD1. The trim removed 6 bases at V and 1 base at J, leaving 6 bases unmatched. The CDR3 is made up of 15 amino acids. Germline values: CDR1 SGHTA, CDR2 FQGNSA. CDR3 in amino acids: CASSRAGQGNYGYTF. CDR3 bases: TGTGCCAGCAGTAGAGCGGGACAGGGTAACTATGGCTACACCTTC.

The chain is built from TRBV18 and TRBJ1-3, with D perhaps TRBD1 (6 bases). The CDR3 totals 16 residues. The V end was cut by 3 bases, the J end by 4 bases, with 16 bases between. CDR1 and CDR2 from the germline V gene are KGHSH and LQKENI. The CDR3 loop reads CASSPKASGVGNTIYF. DNA of the CDR3: TGTGCCAGCTCACCGAAAGCCTCAGGGGTCGGAAACACCATATATTTT.

The genes are TRBV9 and TRBJ2-2; the match to TRBD1 covers 7 bases. Germline lookup yields CDR1 SGDLS and CDR2 YYNGEE. The CDR3 runs 17 residues. Germline trimming cut 4 bases from V and 0 bases from J; bases unmatched to any gene: 9. The CDR3 loop reads CASSLTTGTANTGELFF. The CDR3 DNA is TGTGCCAGCAGCTTGACGACCGGGACAGCGAACACCGGGGAGCTGTTTTTT.

CDR3 amino acids: CASSSQVAEAFF. CDR3 sequence (DNA): TGTGCCAGCAGTAGCCAGGTGGCTGAAGCTTTCTTT. The V gene is TRBV6-5, the J gene TRBJ1-1; D remains ambiguous. CDR1 and CDR2 (germline): MNHEY, SVGAGI. This CDR3 has 12 residues. The V gene lost 5 bases and the J gene lost 6 bases, with 10 bases spanning the gap.

The rearrangement links TRBV6-4 to TRBJ1-1, with D tentatively TRBD1 (6 bases). V was trimmed by 0 bases and J by 1 base, leaving 12 bases between them. CDR1 and CDR2 (germline): MRHNA, SNTAGT. The CDR3 length is 16 residues. The CDR3 region is CASSDSRTERNTEAFF. The DNA for the CDR3 is TGTGCCAGCAGTGACTCCCGGACAGAGCGGAACACTGAAGCTTTCTTT.

The V and J genes are TRBV5-1 and TRBJ2-3, with D maybe TRBD2 (6 bases). Trimming left V 4 bases short and J 4 bases short, with 16 bases between. Germline-derived CDR1 and CDR2 are SGHRS and YFSETQ. This CDR3 is built from 15 residues. The DNA for the CDR3 is TGCGCCAGCAGCGTGGGCACAGGCGGGGCAGATACGCAGTATTTT. Translated, it gives CASSVGTGGADTQYF.